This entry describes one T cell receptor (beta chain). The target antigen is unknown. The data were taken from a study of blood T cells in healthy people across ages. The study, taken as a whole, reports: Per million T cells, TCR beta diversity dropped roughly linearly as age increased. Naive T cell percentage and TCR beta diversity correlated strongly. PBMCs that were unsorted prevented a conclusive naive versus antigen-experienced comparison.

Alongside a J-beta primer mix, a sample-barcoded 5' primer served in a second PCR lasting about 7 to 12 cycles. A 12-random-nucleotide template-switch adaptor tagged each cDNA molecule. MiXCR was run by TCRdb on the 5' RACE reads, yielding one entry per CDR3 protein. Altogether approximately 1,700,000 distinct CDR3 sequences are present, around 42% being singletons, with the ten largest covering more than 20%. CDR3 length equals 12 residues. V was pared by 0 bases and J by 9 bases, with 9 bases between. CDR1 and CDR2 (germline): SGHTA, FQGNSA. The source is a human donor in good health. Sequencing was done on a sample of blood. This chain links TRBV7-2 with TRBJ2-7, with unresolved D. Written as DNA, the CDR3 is TGTGCCAGCAGCTTAGCGGGGTCAGGGCAGTACTTC. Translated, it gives CASSLAGSGQYF.